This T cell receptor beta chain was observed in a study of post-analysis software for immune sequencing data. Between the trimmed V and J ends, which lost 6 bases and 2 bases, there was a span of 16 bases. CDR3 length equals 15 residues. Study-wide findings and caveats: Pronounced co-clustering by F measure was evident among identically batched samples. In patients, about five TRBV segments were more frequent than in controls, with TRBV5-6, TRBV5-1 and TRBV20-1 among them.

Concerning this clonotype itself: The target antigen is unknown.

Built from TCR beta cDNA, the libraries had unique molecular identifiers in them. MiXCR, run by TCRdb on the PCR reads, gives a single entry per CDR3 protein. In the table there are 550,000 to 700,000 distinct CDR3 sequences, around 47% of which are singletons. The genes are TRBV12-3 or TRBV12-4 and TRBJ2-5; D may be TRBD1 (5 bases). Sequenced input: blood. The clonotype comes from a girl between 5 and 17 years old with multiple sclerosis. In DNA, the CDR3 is TGTGCCAGCAGCCTCCACAGGAGTTTTCAAGAGACCCAGTACTTC. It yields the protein CASSLHRSFQETQYF.